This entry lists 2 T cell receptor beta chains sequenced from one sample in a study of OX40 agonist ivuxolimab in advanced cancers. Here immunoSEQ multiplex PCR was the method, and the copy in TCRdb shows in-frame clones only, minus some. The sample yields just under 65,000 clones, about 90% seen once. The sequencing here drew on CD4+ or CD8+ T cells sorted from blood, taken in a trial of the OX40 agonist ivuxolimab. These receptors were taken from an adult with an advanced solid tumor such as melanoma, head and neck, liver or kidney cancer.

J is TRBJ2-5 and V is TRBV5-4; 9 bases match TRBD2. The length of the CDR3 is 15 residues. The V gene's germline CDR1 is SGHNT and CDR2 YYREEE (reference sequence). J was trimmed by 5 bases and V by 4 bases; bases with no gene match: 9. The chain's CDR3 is CASSRGGGRVETQYF. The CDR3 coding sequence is TGTGCCAGCAGCCGGGGTGGCGGGAGGGTGGAGACCCAGTACTTC.

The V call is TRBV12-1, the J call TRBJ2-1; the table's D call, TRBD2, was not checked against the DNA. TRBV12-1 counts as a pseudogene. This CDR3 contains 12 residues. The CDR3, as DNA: TGTGCCAGCAGCCAACCGGGTGGATTGGAGTTCTTC. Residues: CASSQPGGLEFF.